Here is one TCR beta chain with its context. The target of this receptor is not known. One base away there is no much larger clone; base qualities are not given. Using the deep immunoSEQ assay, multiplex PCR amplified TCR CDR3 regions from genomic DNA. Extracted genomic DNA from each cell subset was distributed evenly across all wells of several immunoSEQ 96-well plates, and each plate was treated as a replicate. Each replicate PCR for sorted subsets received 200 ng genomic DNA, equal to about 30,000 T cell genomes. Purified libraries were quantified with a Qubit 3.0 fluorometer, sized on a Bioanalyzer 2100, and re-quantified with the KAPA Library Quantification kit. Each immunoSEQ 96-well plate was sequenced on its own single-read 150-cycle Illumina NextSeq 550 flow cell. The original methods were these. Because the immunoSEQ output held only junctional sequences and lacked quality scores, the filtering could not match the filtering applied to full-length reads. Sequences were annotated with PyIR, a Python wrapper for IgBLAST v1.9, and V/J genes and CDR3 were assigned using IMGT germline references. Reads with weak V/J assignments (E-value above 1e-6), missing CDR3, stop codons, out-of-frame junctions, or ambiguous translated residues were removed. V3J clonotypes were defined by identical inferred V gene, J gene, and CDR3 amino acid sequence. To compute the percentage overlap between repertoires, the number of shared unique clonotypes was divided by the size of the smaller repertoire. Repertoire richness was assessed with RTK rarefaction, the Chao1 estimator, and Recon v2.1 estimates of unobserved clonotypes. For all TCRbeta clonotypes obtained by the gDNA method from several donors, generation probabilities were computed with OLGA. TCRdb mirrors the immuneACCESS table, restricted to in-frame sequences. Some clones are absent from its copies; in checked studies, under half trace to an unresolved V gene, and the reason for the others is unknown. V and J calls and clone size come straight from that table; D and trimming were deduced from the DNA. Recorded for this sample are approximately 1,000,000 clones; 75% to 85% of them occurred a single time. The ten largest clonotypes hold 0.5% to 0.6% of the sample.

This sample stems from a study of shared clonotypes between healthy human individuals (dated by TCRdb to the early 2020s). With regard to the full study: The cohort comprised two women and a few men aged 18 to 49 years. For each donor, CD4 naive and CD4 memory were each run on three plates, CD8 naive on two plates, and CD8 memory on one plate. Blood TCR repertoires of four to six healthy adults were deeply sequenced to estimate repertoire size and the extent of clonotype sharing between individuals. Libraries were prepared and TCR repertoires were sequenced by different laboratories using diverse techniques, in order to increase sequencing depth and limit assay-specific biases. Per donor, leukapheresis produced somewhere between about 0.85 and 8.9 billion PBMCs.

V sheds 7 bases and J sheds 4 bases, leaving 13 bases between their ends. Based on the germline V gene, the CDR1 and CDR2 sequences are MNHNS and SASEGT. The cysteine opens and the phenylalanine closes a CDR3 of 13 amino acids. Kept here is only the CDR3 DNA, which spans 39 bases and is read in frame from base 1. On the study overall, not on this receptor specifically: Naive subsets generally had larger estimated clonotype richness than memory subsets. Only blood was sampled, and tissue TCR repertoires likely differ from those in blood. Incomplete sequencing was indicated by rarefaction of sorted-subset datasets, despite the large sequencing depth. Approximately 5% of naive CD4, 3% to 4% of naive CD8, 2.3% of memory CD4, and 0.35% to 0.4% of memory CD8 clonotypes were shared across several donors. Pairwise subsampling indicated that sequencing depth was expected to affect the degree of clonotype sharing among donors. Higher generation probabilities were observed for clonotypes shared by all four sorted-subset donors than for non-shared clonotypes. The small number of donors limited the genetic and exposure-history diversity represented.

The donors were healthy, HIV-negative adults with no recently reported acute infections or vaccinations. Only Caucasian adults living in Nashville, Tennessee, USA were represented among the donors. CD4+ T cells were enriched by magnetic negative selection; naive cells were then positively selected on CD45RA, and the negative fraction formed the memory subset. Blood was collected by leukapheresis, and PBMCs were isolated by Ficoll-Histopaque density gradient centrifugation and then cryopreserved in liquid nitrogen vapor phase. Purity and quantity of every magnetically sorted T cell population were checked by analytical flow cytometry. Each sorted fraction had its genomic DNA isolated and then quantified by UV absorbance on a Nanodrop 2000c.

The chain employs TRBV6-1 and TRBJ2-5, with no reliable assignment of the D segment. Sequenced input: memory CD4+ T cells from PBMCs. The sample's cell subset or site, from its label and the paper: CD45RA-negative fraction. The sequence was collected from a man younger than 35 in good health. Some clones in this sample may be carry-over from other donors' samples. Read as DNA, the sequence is TGTGCCAGCACACCCGGATCGGGAGAGACCCAGTACTTC. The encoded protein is CASTPGSGETQYF.